This TCR beta chain was found in a study of blood T cell repertoires in COVID-19. This clone was recorded a few times. Only in-frame clones appear in the TCRdb table, and some are missing; sequencing was by immunoSEQ multiplex PCR. The table has some 150,000 clones, about four fifths seen once. V was trimmed by 7 bases and J by 2 bases, leaving 15 bases between them. CDR1 LNHDA and CDR2 SQIVND come from the germline V gene (reference sequence). The CDR3 is 15 residues long. The V and J genes are TRBV19 and TRBJ1-3, with TRBD1 as a possible D gene (6 bases). The sequence derives from a man aged 60-69 years with acute or convalescent COVID-19. The sample comprised peripheral blood. CDR3 loop: CASTLQGKPGNTIYF. In DNA, the CDR3 is TGTGCCAGTACTCTACAGGGAAAGCCTGGAAACACCATATATTTT.